This T cell receptor (beta chain) was sequenced for a study of blood T cell repertoires in COVID-19. Background on the study: The United States, Italy and Spain provided the acute and convalescent COVID-19 samples.

The CDR3 consists of 13 residues. With 6 bases clipped from V and 3 bases from J, the junction kept 2 bases outside the gene matches. This table comes from immunoSEQ multiplex PCR, and its TCRdb copy is limited to in-frame clones, with some not included. In the table there are some 230,000 clones, about 80% of which are singletons. Recruits, aged roughly 18 to 89 years, lived in 24 US areas. Cohort allocation depended upon clinical history that participants reported. The V call is TRBV12-3 or TRBV12-4, the J call TRBJ1-3; 7 bases are a match to TRBD1. Sequencing was performed on PBMCs or T cells enriched from blood (not recorded which). This clonotype was obtained from a woman between 40 and 50 years old with acute COVID-19. CDR3 region: CASRRQGGNTIYF. The CDR3 region has the DNA TGTGCCAGCAGGCGACAGGGTGGAAACACCATATATTTT.